Reported below is one TCR beta chain. Its antigen remains unknown. This specimen belongs to a study of blood T cells in healthy people across ages. A second PCR of roughly 6 to 12 cycles used a sample-barcoded 5' primer and a J-beta primer mix. All samples yielded 2.5 million or more CDR3-containing paired-end reads. TCRdb itself ran the 5' RACE reads through MiXCR, one entry per CDR3 protein. The sample contains fewer than 2,000,000 distinct CDR3 sequences, more than 35% of which appear only once. The study's findings and limits: When one million T cells were used, diversity estimates were thought to be underestimates.

Sequenced input: blood. This clonotype was obtained from a human donor in good health.

The DNA of the CDR3 is TGTGCCAGCAACAACCGGGGCCGGGACTATGGCTACACCTTC. The encoded protein is CASNNRGRDYGYTF. This rearrangement joins TRBV6-1 to TRBJ1-2, with D possibly matching TRBD1 (5 bases). CDR1 is MNHNS and CDR2 is SASEGT in the germline V gene. Between the trimmed V and J ends, which lost 7 bases and 3 bases, there was a span of 15 bases. The CDR3 length is 14 residues.